Following are 7 T cell receptor beta chains from one sample sequenced in a study of CD8+ T cells in alopecia areata. Sequencing used cDNA as its template, made by extracting RNA and reverse transcribing it. TCRdb's table, derived via immunoSEQ multiplex PCR, lists solely in-frame clones and lacks some. The sample records 120,000 or so clones, around 60% being singletons. The material sequenced was CD4+ T cells sorted from blood, taken at week 0. The receptors were gathered from a human donor with alopecia areata.

The chain joins TRBV2 to TRBJ2-3, with no clear D. V was clipped by 4 bases and J by 0 bases, with 8 bases between them. CDR1 is SNHLY and CDR2 is FYNNEI in the germline V gene. This CDR3 has 14 residues. The CDR3 region is CASSVGRSTDTQYF. The DNA of the CDR3 is TGTGCCAGCAGTGTGGGCAGAAGCACAGATACGCAGTATTTT.

The chain is built from TRBV5-6 and TRBJ2-3, with D hard to call. The V gene lost 7 bases and the J gene lost 3 bases, with 15 bases spanning the gap. The CDR3 runs 14 residues. CDR1 is SGHDT, CDR2 YYEEEE, per germline. The CDR3 sequence: CASARLGETDTQYF. DNA of the CDR3: TGTGCCAGCGCTAGACTGGGCGAAACAGATACGCAGTATTTT.

This clone was recorded only once. This rearrangement joins TRBV10-3 to TRBJ2-5; possible D gene TRBD2, 6 bases. CDR3 length equals 14 residues. Germline V gene lookup returns CDR1 ENHRY and CDR2 SYGVKD. Trimming pared 0 bases from V and 4 bases from J, leaving 9 bases between. The CDR3 is CAISESSGGETQYF. The CDR3 region has the DNA TGTGCCATCAGTGAGTCATCCGGGGGAGAGACCCAGTACTTC.

The V call is TRBV7-6, the J call TRBJ2-1; TRBD2 matches 12 bases. The junction had 5 bases not matched to a gene; V was cut back by 4 bases and J by 4 bases. Germline V CDR1 and CDR2: SGHVS, FNYEAQ. The CDR3 runs 16 residues. CDR3 residues: CASSSSGTSGYNEQFF. The CDR3 DNA sequence: TGTGCCAGCAGCTCCTCCGGGACTAGCGGGTACAATGAGCAGTTCTTC.

This clone appeared a few times. This chain joins TRBV28 and TRBJ2-2; TRBD1 is a possible D gene (6 bases). Germline V gives CDR1 MDHEN, CDR2 SYDVKM. The CDR3 spans 13 residues. The ends were cut back, 6 bases at V and 3 bases at J, with 8 bases in the middle. This CDR3 is CASSRGYTGELFF. In DNA, the CDR3 is TGTGCCAGCAGCAGGGGTTACACCGGGGAGCTGTTTTTT.

The chain recombines TRBV5-6 with TRBJ1-1; possible D gene TRBD1, 6 bases. CDR1 SGHDT and CDR2 YYEEEE come from the germline V gene. This CDR3 has 16 amino acids. The V gene lost 2 bases and the J gene lost 3 bases, with 17 bases spanning the gap. The CDR3 sequence is CASSFWAGTTHTEAFF. CDR3 in DNA: TGTGCCAGCAGCTTTTGGGCTGGGACAACCCACACTGAAGCTTTCTTT.

The chain is built from TRBV25-1 and TRBJ2-7; D gene unclear. The CDR3 has 11 residues. Between the trimmed V and J ends, which lost 6 bases and 3 bases, there was a span of 6 bases. Germline V CDR1 and CDR2: MGHDK, SYGVNS. Here the CDR3 reads CASRGLYEQYF. For the CDR3, the DNA is TGTGCCAGCAGAGGGCTCTACGAGCAGTACTTC.